The clone carrying this T cell receptor (beta chain) was seen ten or more times. The data belong to a study of blood T cell repertoires in COVID-19. Looking at the study overall: Italy, Spain and the United States were the sources of the convalescent and acute COVID-19 samples. From T cells, B-cell-depleted T cells, or PBMCs came the material, which was cDNA or gDNA.

Germline CDR1 is SGHKS and CDR2 is YYEKEE (reference sequence). This CDR3 contains 14 residues. J gave up 6 bases and V 0 bases, and 3 bases lay outside the gene matches. As handled by the study authors: Reference gene primer amplification gave nucleated cell count estimates. Method: immunoSEQ multiplex PCR; TCRdb's copy keeps in-frame clones and lacks some. The V and J calls and the clone size are those of that table, but D and trimming were determined from the DNA. Among approximately 70,000 clones listed, roughly 78% were seen once. This clonotype was obtained from a man aged 55 to 70 with active or convalescent COVID-19. Sequencing used peripheral blood. The chain joins TRBV5-5 to TRBJ1-5, with TRBD1 identical over 7 bases. The DNA for the CDR3 is TGTGCCAGCAGCTTGGGACAGGGAATTCAGCCCCAGCATTTT. As protein: CASSLGQGIQPQHF.